The 5 T cell receptor beta chains reported below all come from one sample, sequenced in a study of T cell responses to AZD1222 COVID-19 vaccine. Profiled with immunoSEQ multiplex PCR; TCRdb holds only in-frame clones, not every one. The table has about 56,000 clones, about 80% seen once. The material sequenced was peripheral blood, taken 28 days after the second AZD1222 dose. The source of these receptors is an adult who received the AZD1222 COVID-19 vaccine.

The chain's CDR3 is CASSTSGNTEAFF. DNA of the CDR3: TGTGCCAGCAGCACCTCGGGGAACACTGAAGCTTTCTTT. V gene TRBV3-1 (or the pseudogene TRBV3-2) combines with J gene TRBJ1-1; D gene ambiguous. This CDR3 spans 13 amino acids. Trimming removed 5 bases at V and 1 base at J, with 8 bases between. Germline V lookup: CDR1 LGHDT, CDR2 YNNKEL (reference sequence).

The chain links TRBV30 to TRBJ2-7, with 12 bases matching TRBD2. Germline CDR1 reads GTSNPN; CDR2 reads SVGIG (reference sequence). The V gene end was trimmed by 4 bases and the J gene end by 2 bases; junction bases not matched to a gene: 15. The CDR3 consists of 18 residues. Written as DNA, the CDR3 is TGTGCCTGGAAGATCCTAGCGGGGGGGAAGCCCGGGGCCTACGAGCAGTACGTC. This codes for CAWKILAGGKPGAYEQYV.

V is TRBV5-6 and J is TRBJ2-1; 10 nucleotides agree with TRBD2. V shed 0 bases, J shed 0 bases, and the junction held 3 bases outside the gene matches. Germline V gene lookup returns CDR1 SGHDT and CDR2 YYEEEE. CDR3 length equals 17 residues. The CDR3 sequence: CASSLAASGGSYNEQFF. The CDR3 bases are TGTGCCAGCAGCTTGGCAGCTAGCGGGGGCTCCTACAATGAGCAGTTCTTC.

The chain carries TRBV6-5 and TRBJ1-2; D gene unclear. The V and J ends lost 2 bases and 3 bases respectively, with 10 bases between them. This CDR3 comprises 14 residues. Germline CDR1 is MNHEY and CDR2 is SVGAGI. The CDR3 nucleotides read TGTGCCAGCAGTTACCATTTAAAGGACTATGGCTACACCTTC. Its protein is CASSYHLKDYGYTF.

This clone was observed once. The chain couples TRBV12-3 or TRBV12-4 to TRBJ2-2, with TRBD2 as a possible D gene (6 bases). The CDR3 runs 13 residues. V shed 5 bases and J shed 10 bases, with 14 bases lying between them. Here the CDR3 DNA reads TGTGCCAGCAGTCCCCGGGACTTGACGGAGCTGTTTTTT. It specifies CASSPRDLTELFF.